Listed here is a single TCR beta chain. The data are from a study of cytomegalovirus exposure and HLA in healthy donors. Vbeta (60) and Jbeta (13) primers were used in the PCR. Only in-frame clones appear in the TCRdb table, and some are missing; sequencing was by immunoSEQ multiplex PCR. Among roughly 100,000 clones listed, roughly three quarters were seen once. The J segment lost 2 bases and the V segment lost 7 bases, leaving 7 bases of the junction unmatched. Germline V gene sequence: CDR1 MRHNA, CDR2 SNTAGT. This CDR3 comprises 14 residues. This clonotype originated in a woman aged 18-35 years in good health and CMV-seropositive. The chain couples TRBV6-4 to TRBJ2-7; 8 bases are a match to TRBD1. Sequencing was carried out using PBMCs. DNA of the CDR3: TGTGCCAGCACGGACAGGGCAATTCCCTACGAGCAGTACTTC. Protein product: CASTDRAIPYEQYF.